This note documents a single TCR beta chain sequence. This sample was included in a study of blood T cell repertoires in COVID-19. About the study: The cDNA or gDNA used as material had been derived from T cells, B-cell-depleted T cells, or PBMCs.

In the study's own analysis: Estimation of nucleated cell counts relied on the amplification of reference gene primers. The assay was immunoSEQ multiplex PCR, and TCRdb's table has in-frame clones only and misses some. That table gives V, J and clone size, and the DNA gave D and trimming. The sample holds approximately 220,000 clones; 65% to 85% are singletons and the top ten take 8.2%. The V end lost 4 bases, the J end lost 7 bases, and 12 bases lay between the germline ends. Germline values: CDR1 KGHDR, CDR2 SFDVKD. CDR3 size: 14 residues. The chain employs TRBV24-1 and TRBJ2-2, with a possible D match to TRBD1 (6 bases). The sequenced sample consisted of peripheral blood. The receptor comes from a woman aged 45-60 years with acute or convalescent COVID-19. The CDR3 protein is CATSDPTGLGELFF. CDR3 bases: TGTGCCACCAGTGACCCGACAGGTCTCGGGGAGCTGTTTTTT.